The clone carrying this T cell receptor (beta chain) was recorded once. Method: immunoSEQ multiplex PCR; TCRdb's copy keeps in-frame clones and lacks some. This sample has some 2.1 million clones, with roughly 94% found just once. This sample is drawn from a study of shared clonotypes between healthy human individuals. The source of this sequence is a man aged 18 to 30 in good health. Sequenced input: naive CD4+ T cells sorted from blood. Subset noted: CD45RA+ positively selected.

The CDR3 DNA reads as TGTGCCAGTAAAGGGGCAGCTAACTATGGCTACACCTTC. Translating gives CASKGAANYGYTF. The chain is built from TRBV19 and TRBJ1-2; weak D call: TRBD1 (5 bases). The germline gives CDR1 LNHDA, CDR2 SQIVND (reference sequence). This CDR3 contains 13 residues. The ends were cut back, 7 bases at V and 0 bases at J, with 9 bases in the middle.